These 8 T cell receptor beta chains were sequenced from one sample in a study of vaccination and CD4 T cells after COVID-19. Stated treatment: approximately 11-day PBMC culture with coronavirus spike peptide pools or control peptides (ViraFEST assay). The unexposed donor provided CD4+ T cells, which were taken before the COVID-19 pandemic (2011-2018). The Oncomine TCR Beta short-read assay generated sequence data from the DNA of cultured CD4+ T cells. TCRdb passed the PCR reads through MiXCR, listing each CDR3 protein once. The sample carries under 7,000 distinct CDR3 sequences, roughly a quarter recorded once. These receptors have no identified antigens. The sequencing input was CD4+ T cells from blood, cultured in vitro. These TCRs come from a human donor in good health.

There are a few counts of this clonotype. J is TRBJ2-5 and V is TRBV19; a weak D match, TRBD2 (5 bases). The CDR3 has 12 amino acids. CDR1 and CDR2 from the germline V gene are LNHDA and SQIVND (reference sequence). V shed 10 bases and J shed 5 bases, with 14 bases lying between them. The CDR3 loop reads CATTSEGETQYF. CDR3 DNA sequence: TGTGCCACCACATCAGAGGGCGAGACCCAGTACTTC.

The sample holds a few counts of this clonotype. The rearrangement links TRBV19 to TRBJ1-1; no definite D call. The CDR3 is 12 residues long. The V gene lost 7 bases and the J gene lost 3 bases, with 9 bases spanning the gap. CDR1 and CDR2 (germline): LNHDA, SQIVND (reference sequence). The CDR3 bases are TGTGCCAGTATGTGGGGAGACACTGAAGCTTTCTTT. Protein: CASMWGDTEAFF.

In DNA, the CDR3 is TGTGCCAGCAGTGAGAGTTTAGCAACGGATACGCAGTATTTT. As protein: CASSESLATDTQYF. The genes are TRBV6-1 and TRBJ2-3; D unresolved. Trimming shortened V by 3 bases and J by 6 bases, and 13 bases separated the two germline ends. CDR1 and CDR2 from the germline V gene are MNHNS and SASEGT. This CDR3 has 14 residues.

This clonotype was seen a handful of times. The V gene is TRBV5-4, the J gene TRBJ2-7, with TRBD1 identical over 11 bases. Germline trimming cut 7 bases from V and 3 bases from J; bases unmatched to any gene: 6. This CDR3 spans 14 amino acids. CDR1 and CDR2 (germline): SGHNT, YYREEE (reference sequence). The CDR3 reads CASQRDRGFYEQYF. The CDR3 DNA follows: TGTGCCAGCCAACGGGACAGGGGGTTCTACGAGCAGTACTTC.

The chain uses TRBV27 and TRBJ2-5; the match to TRBD2 covers 14 bases. V shed 6 bases and J 5 bases; nucleotides not matched to a gene: 8. This CDR3 contains 16 residues. The germline gives CDR1 MNHEY, CDR2 SMNVEV (reference sequence). CDR3 region: CASSGTSGGVGETQYF. The CDR3 region has the DNA TGTGCCAGCAGCGGGACTAGCGGGGGCGTTGGGGAGACCCAGTACTTC.

By sample fraction, this clonotype is hyperexpanded. J is TRBJ1-5 and V is TRBV6-1; TRBD1 matches at 9 bases. Trimming removed 5 bases from V and 3 bases from J; junction bases left unmatched: 5. The CDR3 spans 15 residues. Germline assignment: CDR1 MNHNS and CDR2 SASEGT. CDR3 region: CASSPRDRDNQPQHF. The CDR3 DNA follows: TGTGCCAGCAGTCCCCGGGACAGGGACAATCAGCCCCAGCATTTT.

The J gene is TRBJ1-5, the V gene TRBV12-3 or TRBV12-4; TRBD1 matches 9 bases. This CDR3 has 16 residues. V lost 3 bases and J lost 1; bases outside the gene matches: 4. The CDR3 nucleotides read TGTGCCAGCAGTTTCTCTGGACAGGGGAGCAATCAGCCCCAGCATTTT. Residues: CASSFSGQGSNQPQHF.

The table lists this clonotype with a few counts. This chain links TRBV6-5 with TRBJ1-1; a possible D gene is TRBD1 (5 bases). The CDR3 runs 14 residues. Trimming pared 4 bases from V and 3 bases from J, leaving 12 bases between. Germline V gene lookup returns CDR1 MNHEY and CDR2 SVGAGI. The CDR3 sequence: CASSSRQSYTEAFF. As DNA, the CDR3 is TGTGCCAGCAGTTCGAGACAGAGTTACACTGAAGCTTTCTTT.